This is a list of T cell receptor beta chains from one sample in a study of CXCR3-negative and CXCR3-positive naive CD8 T cells. After re-calling the 5' RACE reads, TCRdb lists one entry per CDR3 protein, DNA absent. The data include tens of thousands of distinct CDR3 sequences; the top ten clones carry around 2%. Sequencing used naive CXCR3- CD8+ T cells from blood. The receptors were gathered from a human donor in good health. Some clones in this sample may be carry-over from other donors' samples. The CDR3 runs from the conserved cysteine through the conserved F or W. Fields, in order: V gene, clone size, J gene, CDR3 protein. The size of a clone is reported for some rows only, either as once, few or many, or as a class for expanded clones.

v_gene: TRBV14; abundance: NA; j_gene: TRBJ2-7; CDR3aa: CASSDRSYEQYF
v_gene: TRBV20-1; abundance: medium-sized; j_gene: TRBJ2-7; CDR3aa: CSAPTGHQPHEQYF
v_gene: TRBV20-1; abundance: NA; j_gene: TRBJ2-2; CDR3aa: CSARDLLAGDYSTGELFF
v_gene: TRBV7-6; abundance: NA; j_gene: TRBJ1-2; CDR3aa: CASSSAPGTPVDGYTF
v_gene: TRBV19; abundance: NA; j_gene: TRBJ1-4; CDR3aa: CASSTGLNEKLFF
v_gene: TRBV21-1; abundance: NA; j_gene: TRBJ2-1; CDR3aa: CARRVGAPHANEQFF
v_gene: TRBV6-5; abundance: NA; j_gene: TRBJ2-7; CDR3aa: CASSYSGEGTYASYEQYF
v_gene: TRBV20-1; abundance: NA; j_gene: TRBJ2-7; CDR3aa: CSAETGGGPEQYF
v_gene: TRBV28; abundance: NA; j_gene: TRBJ2-7; CDR3aa: CASSLGARPYEQYF
v_gene: TRBV15; abundance: NA; j_gene: TRBJ1-2; CDR3aa: CATSRSRVGGYTF
v_gene: TRBV6-1; abundance: NA; j_gene: TRBJ1-1; CDR3aa: CASTSGGGIIMNTEAFF
v_gene: TRBV5-6; abundance: NA; j_gene: TRBJ1-5; CDR3aa: CASSLVRDQNQPQHF
v_gene: TRBV3-1; abundance: NA; j_gene: TRBJ2-1; CDR3aa: CASSQDAAGGPNEQFF
v_gene: TRBV9; abundance: NA; j_gene: TRBJ2-2; CDR3aa: CASTAASVAYEDGELFF
v_gene: TRBV7-2; abundance: NA; j_gene: TRBJ2-1; CDR3aa: CASSSVASGGEPGDEQFF
v_gene: TRBV7-2; abundance: NA; j_gene: TRBJ2-1; CDR3aa: CASSYGGDYNEQFF
v_gene: TRBV14; abundance: NA; j_gene: TRBJ2-3; CDR3aa: CASSDKDRAQRGTDTQYF
v_gene: TRBV19; abundance: NA; j_gene: TRBJ2-7; CDR3aa: CASSGTSSYEQYF
v_gene: TRBV5-1; abundance: NA; j_gene: TRBJ2-1; CDR3aa: CASSLGTSGGQYNEQFF
v_gene: TRBV5-5; abundance: NA; j_gene: TRBJ2-3; CDR3aa: CASSLDQGLAGPSTDTQYF
v_gene: TRBV10-3; abundance: NA; j_gene: TRBJ2-7; CDR3aa: CAINPTGMDEQYF
v_gene: TRBV28; abundance: NA; j_gene: TRBJ2-1; CDR3aa: CASSPGTSGRMRDEQFF
v_gene: TRBV28; abundance: NA; j_gene: TRBJ1-1; CDR3aa: CASQGGRRGTEAFF
v_gene: TRBV7-2; abundance: NA; j_gene: TRBJ2-7; CDR3aa: CASSLAQGYEQYF
v_gene: TRBV20-1; abundance: NA; j_gene: TRBJ2-3; CDR3aa: CSARDGTEGYTDTQYF
v_gene: TRBV29-1; abundance: NA; j_gene: TRBJ1-1; CDR3aa: CSVLWAGGIDRHRNTEAFF
v_gene: TRBV7-9; abundance: NA; j_gene: TRBJ2-5; CDR3aa: CASGVQETQYF
v_gene: TRBV28; abundance: NA; j_gene: TRBJ2-1; CDR3aa: CASSPHLISHNEQFF
v_gene: TRBV7-9; abundance: NA; j_gene: TRBJ2-7; CDR3aa: CASSLAGHSSTYEQYF
v_gene: TRBV28; abundance: NA; j_gene: TRBJ2-7; CDR3aa: CASSPSDRIRDEQYF
v_gene: TRBV12-3/TRBV12-4; abundance: NA; j_gene: TRBJ1-2; CDR3aa: CASSLLGGGGGYTF
v_gene: TRBV20-1; abundance: NA; j_gene: TRBJ2-5; CDR3aa: CSARVVDRGLETQYF
v_gene: TRBV7-9; abundance: NA; j_gene: TRBJ1-2; CDR3aa: CASSLSDGWGGYTF
v_gene: TRBV7-9; abundance: NA; j_gene: TRBJ2-1; CDR3aa: CASSGDREGFYNEQFF
v_gene: TRBV28; abundance: NA; j_gene: TRBJ1-4; CDR3aa: CASSLPVTGSSEKLSF
v_gene: TRBV12-3/TRBV12-4; abundance: NA; j_gene: TRBJ2-1; CDR3aa: CASSLAWTSGSSSYNEQFF
v_gene: TRBV29-1; abundance: NA; j_gene: TRBJ2-3; CDR3aa: CSVERAIQGWATDTQYF
v_gene: TRBV9; abundance: NA; j_gene: TRBJ2-2; CDR3aa: CASNKGLAGGELFF
v_gene: TRBV2; abundance: NA; j_gene: TRBJ2-3; CDR3aa: CASSDVARASTDTQYF
v_gene: TRBV7-9; abundance: NA; j_gene: TRBJ2-5; CDR3aa: CASSPVGTQYF
v_gene: TRBV20-1; abundance: NA; j_gene: TRBJ1-4; CDR3aa: CSALGGAGEKLFF
v_gene: TRBV25-1; abundance: NA; j_gene: TRBJ2-1; CDR3aa: CASSGKGSIHTTYNEQFF
v_gene: TRBV7-9; abundance: NA; j_gene: TRBJ2-7; CDR3aa: CASSQGLAGGRSPYEQYF